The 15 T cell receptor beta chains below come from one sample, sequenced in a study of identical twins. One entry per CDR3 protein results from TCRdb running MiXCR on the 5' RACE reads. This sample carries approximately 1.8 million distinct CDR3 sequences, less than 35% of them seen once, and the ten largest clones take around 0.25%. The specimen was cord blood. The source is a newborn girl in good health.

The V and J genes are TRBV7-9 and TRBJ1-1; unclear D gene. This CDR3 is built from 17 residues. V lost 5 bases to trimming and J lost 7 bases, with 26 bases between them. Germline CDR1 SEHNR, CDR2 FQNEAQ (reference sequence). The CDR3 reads CASSIPRKMRQAGEAFF. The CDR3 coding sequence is TGTGCCAGCAGCATCCCCCGAAAGATGCGGCAGGCTGGTGAAGCTTTCTTT.

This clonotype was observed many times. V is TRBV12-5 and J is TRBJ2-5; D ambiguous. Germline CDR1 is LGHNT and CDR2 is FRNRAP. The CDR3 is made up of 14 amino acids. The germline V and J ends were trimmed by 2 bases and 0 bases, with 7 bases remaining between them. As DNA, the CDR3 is TGTGCTAGTGGTTTGTGCCAGTACCAAGAGACCCAGTACTTC. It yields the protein CASGLCQYQETQYF. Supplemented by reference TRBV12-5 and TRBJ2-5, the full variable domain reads DARVTQTPRHKVTEMGQEVTMRCQPILGHNTVFWYRQTMMQGLELLAYFRNRAPLDDSGMPKDRFSAEMPDATLATLKIQPSEPRDSAVYFCASGLCQYQETQYFGPGTRLLVL.

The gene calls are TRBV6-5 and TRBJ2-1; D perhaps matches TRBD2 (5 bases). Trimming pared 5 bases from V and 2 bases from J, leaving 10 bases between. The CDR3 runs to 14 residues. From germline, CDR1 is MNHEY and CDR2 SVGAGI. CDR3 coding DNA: TGTGCCAGCAGTAGAGGGTTTGCCTACAATGAGCAGTTCTTC. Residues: CASSRGFAYNEQFF.

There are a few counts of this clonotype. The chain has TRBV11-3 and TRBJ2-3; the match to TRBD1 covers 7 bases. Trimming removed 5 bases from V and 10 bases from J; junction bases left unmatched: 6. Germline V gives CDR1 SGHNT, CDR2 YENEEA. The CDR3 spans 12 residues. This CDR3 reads CASSAGGEAQYF. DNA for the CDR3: TGTGCCAGCAGCGCAGGGGGAGAGGCGCAGTATTTT.

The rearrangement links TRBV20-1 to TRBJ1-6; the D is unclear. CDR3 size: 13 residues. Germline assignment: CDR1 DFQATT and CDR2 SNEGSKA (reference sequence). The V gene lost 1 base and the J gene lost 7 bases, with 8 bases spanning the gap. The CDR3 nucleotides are TGCAGTGCTAGAGTGAACTACAATTCACCCCTCCACTTT. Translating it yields CSARVNYNSPLHF.

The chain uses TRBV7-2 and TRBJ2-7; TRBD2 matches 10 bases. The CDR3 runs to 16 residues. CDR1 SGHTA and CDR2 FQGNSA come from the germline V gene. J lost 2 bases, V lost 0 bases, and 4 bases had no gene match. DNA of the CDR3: TGTGCCAGCAGCTTAGCGGGGAGCGGGAGGGCCTACGAGCAGTACTTC. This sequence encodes CASSLAGSGRAYEQYF.

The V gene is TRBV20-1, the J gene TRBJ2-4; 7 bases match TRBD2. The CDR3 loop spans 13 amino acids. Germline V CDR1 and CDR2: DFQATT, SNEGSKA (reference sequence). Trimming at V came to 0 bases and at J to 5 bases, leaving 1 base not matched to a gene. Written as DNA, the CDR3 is TGCAGTGCTAGAGAGGGGGGGGAAAACATTCAGTACTTC. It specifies CSAREGGENIQYF.

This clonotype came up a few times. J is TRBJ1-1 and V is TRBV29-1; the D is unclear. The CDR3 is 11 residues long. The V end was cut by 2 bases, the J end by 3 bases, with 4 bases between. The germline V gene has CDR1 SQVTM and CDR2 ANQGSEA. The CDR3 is CSVEQYTEAFF. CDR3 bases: TGCAGCGTTGAACAGTACACTGAAGCTTTCTTT.

The CDR3 DNA sequence: TGTGCCAGCACCCCAACTAGCGGGGGGGCGGGTACGCAGTATTTT. The encoded protein is CASTPTSGGAGTQYF. The chain joins TRBV6-1 to TRBJ2-3; 13 bases align to TRBD2. CDR1 MNHNS and CDR2 SASEGT come from the germline V gene. The trim removed 7 bases at V and 8 bases at J, leaving 9 bases unmatched. CDR3 size: 15 residues.

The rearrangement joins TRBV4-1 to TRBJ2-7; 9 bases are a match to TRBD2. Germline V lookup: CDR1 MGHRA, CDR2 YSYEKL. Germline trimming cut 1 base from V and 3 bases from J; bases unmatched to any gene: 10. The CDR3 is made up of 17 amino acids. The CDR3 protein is CASSQVVGASGIYEQYF. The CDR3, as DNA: TGCGCCAGCAGCCAAGTGGTAGGGGCTAGCGGGATCTACGAGCAGTACTTC.

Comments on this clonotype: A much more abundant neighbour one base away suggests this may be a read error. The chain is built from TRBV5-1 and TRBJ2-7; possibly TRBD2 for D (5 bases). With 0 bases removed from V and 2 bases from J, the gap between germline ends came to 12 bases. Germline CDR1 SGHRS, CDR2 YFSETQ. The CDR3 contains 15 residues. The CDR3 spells CASSLESGSPYEQYF. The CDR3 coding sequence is TGCGCCAGCAGCTTGGAGTCGGGGAGCCCCTACGAGCAGTACTTC.

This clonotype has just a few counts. The CDR3 DNA reads as TGTGCCAGCAGTTTAGGGCAGGATGAAGCTTTCTTT. Translated: CASSLGQDEAFF. The chain joins TRBV12-3 or TRBV12-4 to TRBJ1-1, with D unclear. This CDR3 is 12 amino acids long. With 1 base removed from V and 7 bases from J, the gap between germline ends came to 7 bases.

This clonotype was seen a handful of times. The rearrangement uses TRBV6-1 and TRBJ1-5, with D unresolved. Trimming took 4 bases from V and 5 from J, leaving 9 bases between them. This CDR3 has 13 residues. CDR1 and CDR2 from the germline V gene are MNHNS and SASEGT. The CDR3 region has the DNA TGTGCCAGCAGTGTTACAGAAGATCAGCCCCAGCATTTT. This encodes CASSVTEDQPQHF.

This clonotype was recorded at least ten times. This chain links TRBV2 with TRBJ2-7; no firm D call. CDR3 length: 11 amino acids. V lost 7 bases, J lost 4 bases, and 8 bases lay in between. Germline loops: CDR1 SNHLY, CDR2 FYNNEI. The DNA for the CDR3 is TGTGCCAGCAAGAGACAATACGAGCAGTACTTC. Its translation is CASKRQYEQYF.

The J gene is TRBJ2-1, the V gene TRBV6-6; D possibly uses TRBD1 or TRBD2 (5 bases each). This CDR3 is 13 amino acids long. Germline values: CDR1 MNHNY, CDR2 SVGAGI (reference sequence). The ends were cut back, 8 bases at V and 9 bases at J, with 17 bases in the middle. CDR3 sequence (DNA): TGTGCCAGCCTCAGGGACCCAGACAGTGAGCAGTTCTTC. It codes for CASLRDPDSEQFF.